Sequencing of this TCR beta chain was carried out in a study of shared clonotypes between healthy human individuals. Study information: Used for every donor were three CD4 naive, three CD4 memory, two CD8 naive and one CD8 memory plate.

CDR1 and CDR2 (germline): SGDLS, YYNGEE. With 0 bases clipped from V and 6 bases from J, the junction kept 6 bases outside the gene matches. The CDR3 is made up of 16 amino acids. Here immunoSEQ multiplex PCR was the method, and the copy in TCRdb shows in-frame clones only, minus some. The table lists approximately 1,500,000 clones, roughly 98% of them singletons. This clone occurred once. Healthy adults negative for HIV, lacking recent acute infections or vaccinations, served as donors. What was sequenced was naive CD4+ T cells sorted from blood. Sample subset: CD45RA+ positively selected. The receptor was isolated from a man younger than 40 in good health. This chain joins TRBV9 and TRBJ1-2; the match to TRBD1 covers 12 bases. The CDR3 sequence is CASSVGWGQGADGYTF. CDR3 bases: TGTGCCAGCAGCGTAGGGTGGGGACAGGGGGCAGATGGCTACACCTTC.